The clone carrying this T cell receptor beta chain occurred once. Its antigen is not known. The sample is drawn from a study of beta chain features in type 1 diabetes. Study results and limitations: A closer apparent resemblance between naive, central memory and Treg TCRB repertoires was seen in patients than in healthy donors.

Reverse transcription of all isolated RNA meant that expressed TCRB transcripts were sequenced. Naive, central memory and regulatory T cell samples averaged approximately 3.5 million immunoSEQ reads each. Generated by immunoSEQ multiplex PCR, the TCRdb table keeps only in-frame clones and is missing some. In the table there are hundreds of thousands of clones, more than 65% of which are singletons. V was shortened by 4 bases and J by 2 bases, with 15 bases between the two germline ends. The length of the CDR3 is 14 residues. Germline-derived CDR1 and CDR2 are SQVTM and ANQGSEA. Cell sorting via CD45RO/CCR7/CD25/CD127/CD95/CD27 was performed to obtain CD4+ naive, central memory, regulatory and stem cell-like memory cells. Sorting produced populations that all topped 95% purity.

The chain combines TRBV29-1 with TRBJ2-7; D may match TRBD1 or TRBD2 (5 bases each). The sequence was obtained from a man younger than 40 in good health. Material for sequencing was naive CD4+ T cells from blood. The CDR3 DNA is TGCAGCGTTGTCGGGACCTTGAACGCCTACGAGCAGTACTTC. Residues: CSVVGTLNAYEQYF.